This TCR beta chain was retrieved from a study of cytomegalovirus exposure and HLA in healthy donors. Study details: Early release data held 75 million to 100 million unique TCRs from HLA-typed donors. Study-wide results and caveats: Later work associated 16,951 TCR beta sequences with HLA alleles at 0.05 false discovery rate. In a later analysis, TCR beta V- and J-gene trimming was associated with a missense DCLRE1C variant. HLA-A and HLA-B allele assignments for most subjects were reportedly predicted accurately using TCR beta sequences.

The CDR3 has 15 amino acids. Trimming left V 6 bases short and J 1 base short, with 16 bases between. CDR1 and CDR2 (germline): MDHEN, SYDVKM. This clone was detected only a few times. Antigen unknown. This PCR relied on a set of 60 Vbeta primers and 13 Jbeta primers. Method: immunoSEQ multiplex PCR; TCRdb's copy keeps in-frame clones and lacks some. The sample yields 120,000 or so clones, roughly 82% seen once. Sequenced: PBMCs. This TCR was sampled from a male donor in good health and CMV-seropositive. The rearrangement uses TRBV28 and TRBJ2-7; the D gene is possibly TRBD1 (7 bases). In nucleotides, the CDR3 is TGTGCCAGCAGGCGCGGGACAGCCGGATCCTACGAGCAGTACTTC. Translated, it gives CASRRGTAGSYEQYF.